Shown below are 22 T cell receptor beta chains from a single sample sequenced in a study of circulating CD8 cells and anti-PD-1 response in melanoma. TCR libraries were prepared from 15 ng of total RNA with the QIAseq Immune Repertoire TCR panel. TCRdb itself ran the reads through MiXCR, one entry per CDR3 protein. The repertoire holds 2,000 or so distinct CDR3 sequences, about 6.7% seen once, with 2.5% to 3.5% in the top ten. Sorting of live CD3+CD8+TCRalphabeta+ cells by PD-1 and/or TIGIT gave four subsets. The starting material was CD8+ T cells from PBMCs, obtained at baseline or after one month of anti-PD-1 therapy (not recorded which). Receptors originate from a human donor with melanoma.

This clonotype counts as large. J is TRBJ1-4 and V is TRBV6-6; the D is unclear. This CDR3 is built from 14 residues. Trimming took off 4 bases at V and 7 bases at J, with 13 bases between the two ends. Looked up from germline, CDR1 is MNHNY and CDR2 is SVGAGI (reference sequence). The DNA of the CDR3 is TGTGCCAGCAGTTCTCCGTCGATGGGTGAAAAACTGTTTTTT. Protein: CASSSPSMGEKLFF.

As to this clonotype: A clone one base away is much larger, so this may be a read error. V is TRBV9 and J is TRBJ2-1, with TRBD2 matching over 11 bases. Germline CDR1 SGDLS, CDR2 YYNGEE. The CDR3 has 15 residues. The DNA of the CDR3 is TGTGCCAGCAGCGTAGGACTAGCGGGGTACAATGAGCTGTTCTTC. Translating it yields CASSVGLAGYNELFF. Variable domain in full (rest from reference TRBV9 and TRBJ2-1): DSGVTQTPKHLITATGQRVTLRCSPRSGDLSVYWYQQSLDQGLQFLIQYYNGEERAKGNILERFSAQQFPDLHSELNLSSLELGDSALYFCASSVGLAGYNELFFGPGTRLTVL.

This clonotype was counted a few times. The rearrangement uses TRBV7-3 and TRBJ2-6; D might be TRBD1 (6 bases). Germline CDR1 is SGHTA and CDR2 is FQGTGA. The CDR3 covers 15 residues. Trimming left V 5 bases short and J 2 bases short, with 10 bases between. CDR3 sequence: CASSPQGPGANVLTF. The CDR3 bases are TGTGCCAGCAGCCCACAGGGACCTGGGGCCAACGTCCTGACTTTC. The full variable domain, in which reference TRBV7-3 and TRBJ2-6 provide the parts outside the CDR3, is GAGVSQTPSNKVTEKGKYVELRCDPISGHTALYWYRQSLGQGPEFLIYFQGTGAADDSGLPNDRFFAVRPEGSVSTLKIQRTERGDSAVYLCASSPQGPGANVLTFGAGSRLTVL.

In this sample, this clonotype is medium-sized. The chain couples TRBV27 to TRBJ2-7; 10 bases align to TRBD2. Losses at the gene ends were 4 bases for V and 7 bases for J; bases not matched to a gene: 13. This CDR3 is built from 16 residues. CDR1 MNHEY and CDR2 SMNVEV come from the germline V gene (reference sequence). In nucleotides, the CDR3 is TGTGCCAGCAGTTATACCCAAGGGACTAGCGTACGTGAGCAGTACTTC. It encodes CASSYTQGTSVREQYF.

This clonotype is judged medium-sized. The V and J genes are TRBV28 and TRBJ2-5; D possibly corresponds to TRBD2 (6 bases). Deletions cut 3 bases from V and 5 bases from J, with 16 bases between. This CDR3 region has 15 residues. CDR1 MDHEN and CDR2 SYDVKM come from the germline V gene. CDR3 DNA sequence: TGTGCCAGCAGTTTGCGGGGTGGTCGGTGGGAGACCCAGTACTTC. This translates into CASSLRGGRWETQYF.

This clonotype appeared a few times. J is TRBJ2-4 and V is TRBV19; D unresolved. The CDR3 sequence is 14 residues long. V was pared by 6 bases and J by 1 base, with 10 bases between. The germline gives CDR1 LNHDA, CDR2 SQIVND (reference sequence). CDR3 nucleotide sequence: TGTGCCAGTAGCGGGCGGCTCGCCAAAAACATTCAGTACTTC. Amino acids: CASSGRLAKNIQYF.

Within the sample, this clonotype is medium-sized (0.01 to 0.1%). The chain carries TRBV5-4 and TRBJ2-4, with 8 bases that match TRBD1. V shed 10 bases and J 4 bases; nucleotides not matched to a gene: 7. The CDR3 runs to 13 residues. In germline, CDR1 is SGHNT, CDR2 YYREEE (reference sequence). The CDR3 loop reads CAGSDRVKNIQYF. CDR3 nucleotides: TGTGCCGGGTCGGACAGGGTGAAAAACATTCAGTACTTC. Looking up the rest from reference TRBV5-4 and TRBJ2-4 gives the full variable domain: ETGVTQSPTHLIKTRGQQVTLRCSSQSGHNTVSWYQQALGQGPQFIFQYYREEENGRGNFPPRFSGLQFPNYSSELNVNALELDDSALYLCAGSDRVKNIQYFGAGTRLSVL.

This clonotype is labeled medium-sized (0.01 to 0.1%). V is TRBV19 and J is TRBJ2-7; a weak D match, TRBD2 (5 bases). Trimming cost V 10 bases and J 3 bases, with 16 bases left between them. CDR1 and CDR2 from the germline V gene are LNHDA and SQIVND (reference sequence). This CDR3 has 13 residues. CDR3 nucleotide sequence: TGTGCCACCGGCTTTGGGGAGAGCTACGAGCAGTACTTC. It yields the protein CATGFGESYEQYF.

With respect to this clonotype: This could be a read error, since a much larger clone is one nucleotide away. The chain joins TRBV28 to TRBJ2-5; TRBD2 agrees at 10 bases. Germline lookup yields CDR1 MDHEN and CDR2 SYDVKM. This CDR3 spans 19 amino acids. The J segment lost 3 bases and the V segment lost 4 bases, leaving 17 bases of the junction unmatched. The CDR3 DNA reads as TGTGCCAGCAGTTCATCACACTCCGGTTGGACTAGCGGTGAAGAGACCCAGTACTTC. Translated: CASSSSHSGWTSGEETQYF.

Sample share makes this clonotype medium-sized. The chain couples TRBV19 to TRBJ2-2; no clear D. Deletions cut 8 bases from V and 1 base from J, with 8 bases between. The CDR3 is made up of 13 amino acids. Germline V gene data show CDR1 as LNHDA and CDR2 as SQIVND (reference sequence). CDR3 amino acids: CASLLWNTGELFF. The CDR3 DNA sequence: TGTGCCAGTCTCCTGTGGAACACCGGGGAGCTGTTTTTT.

As concerns this clonotype: Just one base apart from a much larger clone, this may be a read error. The chain couples TRBV14 to TRBJ1-1; no firm D call. The germline V and J ends were trimmed by 3 bases and 5 bases, with 13 bases remaining between them. This CDR3 is 14 amino acids long. Germline CDR1 reads SGHDN; CDR2 reads FVKESK. The CDR3 DNA reads TGTGCCAGCAGCCATGTTCGGAGTTTGACTGAAGCTTTCTTT. It is translated as CASSHVRSLTEAFF.

Within the sample, this clonotype is medium-sized. The V gene is TRBV28, the J gene TRBJ2-7, with 10 bases lining up with TRBD2. CDR3 size: 13 residues. The germline CDR1 and CDR2 sequences are MDHEN and SYDVKM. The V gene end was trimmed by 6 bases and the J gene end by 5 bases; junction bases not matched to a gene: 4. The CDR3 DNA reads TGTGCCAGCAGCCTCGGACTAGCGGACGAGCAGTACTTC. It codes for CASSLGLADEQYF. The full variable domain, completed using reference TRBV28 and TRBJ2-7, is DVKVTQSSRYLVKRTGEKVFLECVQDMDHENMFWYRQDPGLGLRLIYFSYDVKMKEKGDIPEGYSVSREKKERFSLILESASTNQTSMYLCASSLGLADEQYFGPGTRLTVT.

The chain uses TRBV20-1 and TRBJ2-7; 7 bases map to TRBD2. V trimming: 1 base; J trimming: 4 bases; junction bases outside the gene matches: 4. Germline values: CDR1 DFQATT, CDR2 SNEGSKA (reference sequence). The CDR3 runs 13 residues. In DNA form, the CDR3 reads TGCAGTGCTAGAGGGCGGCGGGGGTACGAGCAGTACTTC. It is translated as CSARGRRGYEQYF.

This clonotype is large in the sample. The chain is built from TRBV19 and TRBJ1-1; D is uncertain. Trimming cost V 1 base and J 5 bases, with 2 bases left between them. The CDR3 totals 11 residues. Germline V gene lookup returns CDR1 LNHDA and CDR2 SQIVND (reference sequence). DNA for the CDR3: TGTGCCAGTAGTATAGGGACTGAAGCTTTCTTT. It specifies CASSIGTEAFF.

Notes on this clonotype: Germline is not matched at one junction end, which may reflect a read error. This chain joins TRBV19 and TRBJ1-5; D not certain. The CDR3 consists of 14 residues. Germline V CDR1 and CDR2: LNHDA, SQIVND (reference sequence). The CDR3, as DNA: TGTGCTAGTAGTATATTATGGTTGGATCAGCCCCAGCATTTT. It encodes CASSILWLDQPQHF.

This clonotype counts as medium-sized. The chain links TRBV29-1 to TRBJ2-1, with D perhaps TRBD2 (5 bases). V lost 7 bases and J 1 base, leaving 23 bases between the germline ends. This CDR3 comprises 17 residues. Looked up from germline, CDR1 is SQVTM and CDR2 is ANQGSEA. CDR3 amino acids: CSAPGLIQTQSYNEQFF. The CDR3 bases are TGCAGCGCCCCCGGACTTATTCAAACACAATCCTACAATGAGCAGTTCTTC.

By proportion, this clonotype is medium-sized. The chain carries TRBV25-1 and TRBJ2-1; D might be TRBD1 (6 bases). With 4 bases removed from V and 4 bases from J, the gap between germline ends came to 8 bases. The CDR3 spans 13 residues. Germline V gene lookup returns CDR1 MGHDK and CDR2 SYGVNS. CDR3 coding DNA: TGTGCCAGCAGTGTACAGGGTTACAATGAGCAGTTCTTC. Its protein product is CASSVQGYNEQFF.

This clonotype is medium-sized. The chain couples TRBV27 to TRBJ1-1; D unresolved. Trimming removed 7 bases from V and 0 bases from J, with 9 bases in between. CDR1 and CDR2 from the germline V gene are MNHEY and SMNVEV (reference sequence). This CDR3 has 13 amino acids. The CDR3 region is CASKDGLNTEAFF. The CDR3 coding sequence is TGTGCCAGCAAAGACGGATTGAACACTGAAGCTTTCTTT.

Within the sample, this clonotype is medium-sized. The chain couples TRBV19 to TRBJ2-7; D unresolved. Germline values: CDR1 LNHDA, CDR2 SQIVND (reference sequence). The CDR3 runs to 16 residues. The germline V and J ends were trimmed by 1 base and 3 bases, with 16 bases remaining between them. In nucleotides, the CDR3 is TGTGCCAGTAGTATAGGCCTTGGACGAATCCTCTACGAGCAGTACTTC. Its protein is CASSIGLGRILYEQYF.

By sample fraction, this clonotype is medium-sized. J is TRBJ2-7 and V is TRBV19; no firm D call. Trimming left V 1 base short and J 3 bases short, with 7 bases between. Germline lookup yields CDR1 LNHDA and CDR2 SQIVND (reference sequence). The CDR3 runs to 13 residues. The CDR3 reads CASSIGLSYEQYF. CDR3 in DNA: TGTGCCAGTAGTATAGGTCTCAGCTACGAGCAGTACTTC.

Remarks on this clonotype: A much larger clonotype is one base distant, so this may be a read error. V is TRBV27 and J is TRBJ2-1; D is possibly TRBD1 or TRBD2 (6 bases each). This CDR3 spans 12 amino acids. Germline V lookup: CDR1 MNHEY, CDR2 SMNVEV (reference sequence). The CDR3: CASRRGGNEQVF. CDR3 sequence (DNA): TGTGCCAGCAGGAGAGGGGGGAATGAGCAGGTCTTC.

This clonotype rates as medium-sized. The CDR3 is CASTNAGGRWETQYF. The CDR3 bases are TGTGCCAGCACCAACGCGGGGGGAAGGTGGGAGACCCAGTACTTC. This chain connects TRBV28 to TRBJ2-5; 8 nucleotides match TRBD2. The CDR3 runs 15 residues. The J segment lost 5 bases and the V segment lost 7 bases, leaving 12 bases of the junction unmatched. CDR1 and CDR2 (germline): MDHEN, SYDVKM.